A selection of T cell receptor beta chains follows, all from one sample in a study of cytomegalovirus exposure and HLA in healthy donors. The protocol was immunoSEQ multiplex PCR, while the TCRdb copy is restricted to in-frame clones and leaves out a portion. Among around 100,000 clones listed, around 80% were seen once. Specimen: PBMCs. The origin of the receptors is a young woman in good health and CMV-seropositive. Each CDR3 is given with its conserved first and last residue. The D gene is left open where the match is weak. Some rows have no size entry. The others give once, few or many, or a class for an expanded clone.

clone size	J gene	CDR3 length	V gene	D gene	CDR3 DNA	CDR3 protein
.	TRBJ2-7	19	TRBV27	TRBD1	TGTGCCAGCAGTTTCCGAGCCCCTTTTTCCGGGACAGGGACCCACGAGCAGTACTTC	CASSFRAPFSGTGTHEQYF
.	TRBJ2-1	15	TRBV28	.	TGTGCCAGCAGTTTAAAGCTGCCCCTCGGCAATGAGCAGTTCTTC	CASSLKLPLGNEQFF
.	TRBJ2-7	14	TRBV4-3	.	TGCGCCAGCAGCCCTGGGGCCGATTCCTACGAGCAGTACTTC	CASSPGADSYEQYF
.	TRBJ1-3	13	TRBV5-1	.	TGCGCCAGCAGCAGAGAGACTGGAAACACCATATATTTT	CASSRETGNTIYF
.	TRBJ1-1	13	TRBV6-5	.	TGTGCCAGCAGTTACTCAAGGGGGACTGAAGCTTTCTTT	CASSYSRGTEAFF
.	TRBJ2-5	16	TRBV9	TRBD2	TGTGCCAGCAGCGTACTAGCGGGGGGGCTTTTAGAGACCCAGTACTTC	CASSVLAGGLLETQYF
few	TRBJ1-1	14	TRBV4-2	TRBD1	TGTGCCAGCAGCCAAGGGGGACAGGCCCGTTTGGCTTTCTTT	CASSQGGQARLAFF
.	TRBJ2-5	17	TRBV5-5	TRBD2	TGTGCCAGCAGCCCGCAAACCCTGCGGGAGGAACAAGAGACCCAGTACTTC	CASSPQTLREEQETQYF
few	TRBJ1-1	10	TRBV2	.	TGTGCCACTGGGGCCACTGAAGCTTTCTTT	CATGATEAFF
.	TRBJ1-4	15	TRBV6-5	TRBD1	TGTGCCAGCAGCCTCCTGACAGGGGGCTTTGAAAAACTGTTTTTT	CASSLLTGGFEKLFF
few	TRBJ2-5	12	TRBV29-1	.	TGCAGCGTCGGCCAGCGCCAAGAGACCCAGTACTTC	CSVGQRQETQYF
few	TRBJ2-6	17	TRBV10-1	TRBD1	TGCGCCAGCAGTGGTGGACAGGGACTCTCTGGGGCCAACGTCCTGACTTTC	CASSGGQGLSGANVLTF
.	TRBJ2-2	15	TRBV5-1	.	TGCGCCAGCAGCACCGGGACAACGAACACCGGGGAGCTGTTTTTT	CASSTGTTNTGELFF
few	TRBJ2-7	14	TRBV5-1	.	TGCGCCAGCAGAGCCGGGACTTCAACCTACGAGCAGTACTTC	CASRAGTSTYEQYF
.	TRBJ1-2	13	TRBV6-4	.	TGTGCCAGCAGTGAGGGGCGGACCTATGGCTACACCTTC	CASSEGRTYGYTF
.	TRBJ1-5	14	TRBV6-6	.	TGTGCCAGCAGTTACCGGGGTAGCAATCAGCCCCAGCATTTT	CASSYRGSNQPQHF
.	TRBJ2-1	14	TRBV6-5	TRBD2	TGTGCCAGCAGTCCCCACGGACTAGCGGGAGAGCAGTTCTTC	CASSPHGLAGEQFF
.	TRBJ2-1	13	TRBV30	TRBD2	TGTGCCTGGACGGCGGGAGGGTACAATGAGCAGTTCTTC	CAWTAGGYNEQFF
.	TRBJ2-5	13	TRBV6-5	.	TGTGCCAGCAGTTACTCGACCCGGACAGCCTTGTACTTC	CASSYSTRTALYF
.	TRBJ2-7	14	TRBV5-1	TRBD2	TGCGCCAGCAGCCCGGTAGCGGGAGCCGACGAGCAGTACTTC	CASSPVAGADEQYF
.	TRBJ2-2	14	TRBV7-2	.	TGTGCCAGCAGCTTAGACCTAGTAGTCGGGGAGCTGTTTTTT	CASSLDLVVGELFF
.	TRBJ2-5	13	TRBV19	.	TGTGCCAGTAGTGTCAGGGGTACAGAGACCCAGTACTTC	CASSVRGTETQYF